A single sample gave rise to the 22 T cell receptor beta chains below, sequenced in a study of regulatory T cells in long-lasting Graves disease. Noted time point: newly diagnosed GD, antithyroid drugs for less than 3 months. TCR sequences were obtained from RNA taken from PBMCs. Arm-PCR of CDR3 regions and iRepertoire HTBI primers were used to build TCR beta libraries. MiXCR, run by TCRdb on the multiplex PCR reads, gives a single entry per CDR3 protein. The sample holds fewer than 450,000 distinct CDR3 sequences, 15% seen once. This same sample was also taken into another study, of T cells in Graves' hyperthyroidism and ophthalmopathy.

Material: peripheral blood mononuclear cells (PBMCs), obtained at new diagnosis, from a patient treated with antithyroid drugs. These receptor sequences come from a woman in her thirties or forties with Graves disease.

This clonotype was seen at least ten times. The CDR3: CASSLVLGTNTEAFF. DNA of the CDR3: TGTGCCAGCAGCTTAGTTTTGGGGACTAACACTGAAGCTTTCTTT. This chain connects TRBV11-2 to TRBJ1-1; D possibly corresponds to TRBD1 (5 bases). Germline-derived CDR1 and CDR2 are SGHAT and FQNNGV. V was trimmed by 1 base and J by 2 bases, leaving 11 bases between them. The length of the CDR3 is 15 residues.

Points on this clonotype: A much larger clone differs from this one at a single base, so this may be a read error. No conserved phenylalanine or tryptophan is present at the end of the CDR3, so a read error is the likely explanation. CDR3 bases: TGTGCCAGCACCTATGGGCCCCTCAATGAGCAGTTCTCC. Its protein is CASTYGPLNEQFS. This chain joins TRBV27 and TRBJ2-1, with D hard to call. Trimming pared 7 bases from V and 6 bases from J, leaving 13 bases between. The CDR3 extends over 13 amino acids. CDR1 and CDR2 from the germline V gene are MNHEY and SMNVEV (reference sequence).

This clonotype was seen only a few times. This chain links TRBV5-6 with TRBJ2-2; a possible D gene is TRBD2 (5 bases). The germline CDR1 and CDR2 sequences are SGHDT and YYEEEE. Trimming removed 1 base at V and 5 bases at J, with 15 bases between. This CDR3 is 16 amino acids long. The CDR3 is CASSLTGYGWTGELFF. CDR3 DNA: TGTGCCAGCAGCTTGACGGGGTACGGCTGGACCGGGGAGCTGTTTTTT.

Many counts were recorded for this clonotype. CDR3 bases: TGTGCCAGCAGTTTCATCGCGGGAGGGCCCTACGAGCAGTACTTC. Its translation: CASSFIAGGPYEQYF. The chain links TRBV27 to TRBJ2-7; TRBD2 agrees at 9 bases. The length of the CDR3 is 15 residues. CDR1 is MNHEY and CDR2 is SMNVEV in the germline V gene (reference sequence). V gave up 3 bases and J gave up 2 bases; unmatched junction bases: 5.

This clonotype was seen a few times. The V gene is TRBV29-1, the J gene TRBJ1-4, with 12 bases matching TRBD1. This CDR3 region has 12 residues. Germline V CDR1 and CDR2: SQVTM, ANQGSEA. Trimming at V came to 3 bases and at J to 17 bases, leaving 7 bases not matched to a gene. CDR3 DNA sequence: TGCAGCGTTGAGGGGACAGGGGGCTTCCCTTTTTTT. Translation: CSVEGTGGFPFF.

In its sample, this clonotype was seen once. A much larger clone sits a single nucleotide away, making a read error possible. The chain couples TRBV11-3 to TRBJ2-3, with 11 bases that match TRBD2. This CDR3 has 18 amino acids. In germline, CDR1 is SGHNT, CDR2 YENEEA. Unmatched junction bases numbered 9, after V lost 1 base and J lost 3 bases. CDR3 nucleotides: TGTGCCAGCAGCTTAGTCCCGCTAGCGGGAGGTCTGACAGATACGCAGTATTTT. This codes for CASSLVPLAGGLTDTQYF.

This clonotype occurred a few times. The chain has TRBV20-1 and TRBJ1-1; 7 positions agree with TRBD1. V shed 3 bases and J 1 base; nucleotides not matched to a gene: 8. Germline lookup yields CDR1 DFQATT and CDR2 SNEGSKA (reference sequence). The CDR3 consists of 15 residues. The DNA of the CDR3 is TGCAGTGCTAGTCTTACAGGGGCAGGGAACACTGAAGCTTTCTTT. Amino acid sequence: CSASLTGAGNTEAFF.

In this sample, this clonotype turned up a few times. The chain links TRBV5-4 to TRBJ2-3; D remains ambiguous. V shed 0 bases and J shed 6 bases, with 8 bases lying between them. In germline, CDR1 is SGHNT, CDR2 YYREEE (reference sequence). The CDR3 sequence is 13 residues long. The CDR3 sequence is CASSLATGDTQYF. The DNA for the CDR3 is TGTGCCAGCAGCTTGGCGACGGGTGATACGCAGTATTTT.

There are many counts of this clonotype. V is TRBV20-1 and J is TRBJ1-6; TRBD1 matches 7 bases. CDR1 DFQATT and CDR2 SNEGSKA come from the germline V gene (reference sequence). V dropped 5 bases and J dropped 7; count of bases not matched to a gene: 8. The CDR3 totals 14 residues. CDR3 region: CSAVQGHSNSPLHF. Here the CDR3 DNA reads TGCAGTGCTGTACAGGGGCATTCCAATTCACCCCTCCACTTT.

Ten or more counts support this clonotype. CDR3 DNA: TGTGCCAGCAGCGCTAAGGGCGGTTCAGGGCGAAACTATGGCTACACCTTC. It specifies CASSAKGGSGRNYGYTF. This sequence joins TRBV2 and TRBJ1-2, with a weak D call TRBD1 (5 bases). Trimming stripped 6 bases from V and 2 bases from J, with 22 bases between. This CDR3 spans 17 amino acids. Germline V gene sequence: CDR1 SNHLY, CDR2 FYNNEI.

This clonotype occurred many times. As DNA, the CDR3 is TGTGCCAGCAGCCCCACCCGTAGCGAATCGGGTCGCGTAGTGGATACGCAGTATTTT. This translates into CASSPTRSESGRVVDTQYF. The V and J genes are TRBV11-2 and TRBJ2-3, with D tentatively TRBD2 (5 bases). V lost 5 bases, J lost 6 bases, and 30 bases lay in between. Germline V gene lookup returns CDR1 SGHAT and CDR2 FQNNGV. The CDR3 is made up of 19 amino acids.

The chain links TRBV18 to TRBJ2-2, with D perhaps matching TRBD1 (5 bases). The germline gives CDR1 KGHSH, CDR2 LQKENI. The CDR3 spans 16 residues. Trimming stripped 0 bases from V and 3 bases from J, with 11 bases between. CDR3 in DNA: TGTGCCAGCTCACCACCGGTCCAGGGCGACACCGGGGAGCTGTTTTTT. It yields the protein CASSPPVQGDTGELFF.

This clonotype was detected many times. The V gene is TRBV12-3 or TRBV12-4, the J gene TRBJ2-1; 9 bases agree with TRBD2. The CDR3 is made up of 15 amino acids. The J segment lost 5 bases and the V segment lost 3 bases, leaving 5 bases of the junction unmatched. The chain's CDR3 is CASSFAGGSDNEQFF. In DNA form, the CDR3 reads TGTGCCAGCAGTTTCGCGGGAGGGTCCGACAATGAGCAGTTCTTC.

This clonotype was seen at least ten times. J is TRBJ1-5 and V is TRBV20-1, with D tentatively TRBD1 (6 bases). V lost 6 bases to trimming and J lost 3 bases, with 12 bases between them. The germline V gene has CDR1 DFQATT and CDR2 SNEGSKA (reference sequence). The CDR3 is 13 residues long. This CDR3 reads CSAKTGNNQPQHF. The DNA of the CDR3 is TGCAGTGCGAAAACAGGGAACAATCAGCCCCAGCATTTT.

This clonotype was seen repeatedly, ten times or more. The V and J genes are TRBV28 and TRBJ1-2; D gene unclear. This CDR3 region has 14 residues. The germline gives CDR1 MDHEN, CDR2 SYDVKM. V was cut by 3 bases and J by 7 bases, with 15 bases left in between. CDR3 in amino acids: CASSFDRAGGGYTF. The DNA for the CDR3 is TGTGCCAGCAGTTTCGATCGGGCAGGCGGTGGCTACACCTTC.

The J gene is TRBJ1-3, the V gene TRBV5-4, with D possibly matching TRBD1 (6 bases). Germline CDR1 is SGHNT and CDR2 is YYREEE (reference sequence). The CDR3 has 16 amino acids. Trimming stripped 7 bases from V and 4 bases from J, with 21 bases between. CDR3 amino acids: CASLMGGPNGGNTIYF. CDR3 DNA sequence: TGTGCCAGCCTCATGGGGGGCCCTAACGGCGGAAACACCATATATTTT.

This clonotype was seen repeatedly, ten times or more. This chain joins TRBV15 and TRBJ1-6; 10 nucleotides match TRBD1. The germline V gene has CDR1 LNHNV and CDR2 YYDKDF (reference sequence). CDR3 length: 16 amino acids. Trimming at V came to 1 base and at J to 6 bases, leaving 3 bases not matched to a gene. For the CDR3, the DNA is TGTGCCACCAGCAGAGGACAGGGGGCGGGTAATTCACCCCTCCACTTT. Amino acids: CATSRGQGAGNSPLHF.

This clonotype has ten or more counts. This chain connects TRBV27 to TRBJ2-1; D gene uncertain. V was shortened by 2 bases and J by 0 bases, with 14 bases between the two germline ends. Germline CDR1 and CDR2: MNHEY and SMNVEV (reference sequence). The length of the CDR3 is 17 residues. The CDR3 DNA sequence: TGTGCCAGCAGTTTAAACGCAGTTGATAGCTCCTACAATGAGCAGTTCTTC. Translated, it gives CASSLNAVDSSYNEQFF.

This sequence joins TRBV14 and TRBJ2-1, with 9 bases identical to TRBD1. This CDR3 has 14 amino acids. CDR1 SGHDN and CDR2 FVKESK come from the germline V gene. V shed 3 bases, J shed 9 bases, and the junction held 6 bases outside the gene matches. For the CDR3, the DNA is TGTGCCAGCAGCCACCCCGGGACAGGGTTTGAGCAGTTCTTC. Amino acid sequence: CASSHPGTGFEQFF.

The sample holds many counts of this clonotype. The chain joins TRBV5-1 to TRBJ2-7; tentatively, D is TRBD1 or TRBD2 (5 bases each). The V end lost 4 bases, the J end lost 2 bases, and 13 bases lay between the germline ends. The CDR3 runs 14 residues. Germline V CDR1 and CDR2: SGHRS, YFSETQ. The CDR3 loop reads CASSQGDRPYEQYF. In nucleotides, the CDR3 is TGCGCCAGCAGCCAAGGGGACCGACCCTACGAGCAGTACTTC.

This clonotype was counted ten times or more. The genes are TRBV7-8 and TRBJ2-7, with a possible D match to TRBD1 (6 bases). Trimming stripped 4 bases from V and 0 bases from J, with 13 bases between. Germline CDR1 reads SGHVS; CDR2 reads FQNEAQ. The CDR3 extends over 15 amino acids. CDR3 region: CASSYGQRRSYEQYF. CDR3 coding DNA: TGTGCCAGCAGCTATGGACAGCGCCGCTCCTACGAGCAGTACTTC.

With respect to this clonotype: At one end, the junction sequence differs from germline, possibly due to a read error. This rearrangement joins TRBV7-8 to TRBJ2-4; either TRBD1 or TRBD2 may supply D (6 bases each). The CDR3 consists of 18 residues. Germline CDR1 is SGHVS and CDR2 is FQNEAQ. CDR3 in amino acids: CASSPGAWGRTAKNIQCF. The CDR3 DNA sequence: TGTGCCAGCAGCCCGGGGGCTTGGGGGCGTACGGCCAAAAACATCCAGTGCTTC.